These T cell receptor beta chains were read from a single sample in a study of T cell responses to AZD1222 COVID-19 vaccine. The protocol was immunoSEQ multiplex PCR, while the TCRdb copy is restricted to in-frame clones and leaves out a portion. The sample carries about 140,000 clones, around nine tenths recorded once. The starting material was peripheral blood, obtained 28 days after the second AZD1222 dose. The source is an adult who received the AZD1222 COVID-19 vaccine. The CDR3 runs from the conserved cysteine through the conserved F or W. The order of the fields is V gene, clone size, J gene, D gene, CDR3 DNA, CDR3 protein. The D gene is left open where the match is weak. Not all rows give a size; the values are once, few, many and, for expanded clones, a class.

TRBV7-9	once	TRBJ2-3	.	TGTGCCAGCAGCTTCTCTAGGGGTCAGTCAGATACGCAGTATTTT	CASSFSRGQSDTQYF
TRBV24-1	.	TRBJ1-4	.	TGTGCCACCAGTGATAGTCTGGGGTTCGGAGAAAAACTGTTTTTT	CATSDSLGFGEKLFF
TRBV9	.	TRBJ1-2	.	TGTGCCAGCAGCGTGTCGACAGCTAACTATGGCTACACCTTC	CASSVSTANYGYTF
TRBV19	.	TRBJ2-7	TRBD1	TGTGCCAGTAGACCAGGGACAGGGGGAGCCTACGAGCAGTACTTC	CASRPGTGGAYEQYF
TRBV19	.	TRBJ2-4	TRBD1	TGTGCCAGTAGTACCGGCCGGGACAGGGGGCACATTCAGTACTTC	CASSTGRDRGHIQYF
TRBV10-1	.	TRBJ2-1	.	TGCGCCAGCACCATCACCCTAGGAGGTGAGCAGTTCTTC	CASTITLGGEQFF
TRBV28	.	TRBJ2-7	.	TGTGCCAGCAGTTTCAACCCTCTCCGCTCCGAGCAGTACTTC	CASSFNPLRSEQYF
TRBV5-1	.	TRBJ1-2	TRBD1	TGCGCCAGCAGCCCTCGGACAGGCAGTAACTATGGCTACACCTTC	CASSPRTGSNYGYTF
TRBV6-5	.	TRBJ2-6	.	TGTGCCAGCAGTTACGGGTGGGCTGGGGCCAACGTCCTGACTTTC	CASSYGWAGANVLTF
TRBV7-2	.	TRBJ2-3	.	TGTGCCAGCAGCTTAGGTTATATTCGGGATACGCAGTATTTT	CASSLGYIRDTQYF
TRBV4-1	.	TRBJ2-5	.	TGCGCCAGCAGCCACCCGGTAGGAGGAGAGACCCAGTACTTC	CASSHPVGGETQYF
TRBV16	.	TRBJ2-1	TRBD1	TGTGCCAGCAGCCAATACGGGACAGGGGAGCAGTTCTTC	CASSQYGTGEQFF
TRBV21-1	few	TRBJ1-2	.	TGTGCCAGCAGCAAAGTAGCACAGGGGTACGGCTACACCTTC	CASSKVAQGYGYTF
TRBV7-2	once	TRBJ1-2	TRBD1	TGTGCCAGCAGCCCGGGGACAGCTAATGGCTACACCTTC	CASSPGTANGYTF
TRBV7-9	.	TRBJ2-7	TRBD1	TGTGCCAGCAGCTTCCGGGACAGGGGAGTTGAATACGAGCAGTACTTC	CASSFRDRGVEYEQYF
TRBV28	.	TRBJ2-2	.	TGTGCCAGCAAAGGGGGAGGGGCGGCGAACACCGGGGAGCTGTTTTTT	CASKGGGAANTGELFF
TRBV21-1	.	TRBJ1-6	.	TGTGCCAGCACCCCTCGACCTAATTCACCCCTCCACTTT	CASTPRPNSPLHF
TRBV6-2/TRBV6-3	once	TRBJ2-3	.	TGTGCCAGCAGCACCTCCTCAATCCCCGGGCCCTTGACCACAGATACGCAGTATTTT	CASSTSSIPGPLTTDTQYF
TRBV18	.	TRBJ1-3	.	TGTGCCAGCTCACCCGCAGGACAGTACTCTGGAAACACCATATATTTT	CASSPAGQYSGNTIYF
TRBV6-5	.	TRBJ1-6	TRBD1	TGTGCCAGCAGTTCAGGACAGGGTCTGGGCAATTCACCCCTCCACTTT	CASSSGQGLGNSPLHF
TRBV11-2	.	TRBJ2-2	TRBD1	TGTGCCAGCAGTCGACAGGGGGCGGTAACCGGGGAGCTGTTTTTT	CASSRQGAVTGELFF
TRBV5-4	few	TRBJ2-6	.	TGTGCCAGCAGCTTGGGGCTTCCTGGGGCCAACGTCCTGACTTTC	CASSLGLPGANVLTF
TRBV30	few	TRBJ1-1	TRBD1	TGTGCCGTCGACGAAGGGGGCCAGGGCCTGGTAGCTTTCTTT	CAVDEGGQGLVAFF
TRBV10-1	.	TRBJ2-1	.	TGCGCCAGCAGTGAGTCATTTATGAGCTCCTACAATGAGCAGTTCTTC	CASSESFMSSYNEQFF
TRBV12-3/TRBV12-4	.	TRBJ1-2	.	TGTGCCAGCAGCACAGGACAGTTCGATGGCTACACCTTC	CASSTGQFDGYTF
TRBV6-5	.	TRBJ1-2	.	TGTGCCAGCAGTTACTCGAACAGCCAGGGCGCGAATGGCTACACCTTC	CASSYSNSQGANGYTF
TRBV7-6	.	TRBJ2-7	.	TGTGCCAGCAGCCTTAGGATGAGTAGTGATGTTTCCTACGAGCAGTACTTC	CASSLRMSSDVSYEQYF
TRBV6-5	.	TRBJ2-2	.	TGTGCCAGTTCCAGGGAAGTCCACGGGGAGCTGTTTTTT	CASSREVHGELFF
TRBV19	once	TRBJ1-1	.	TGTGCCAGTAGTATAGGGGGCGGGCGGCTCCTCGACACTGAAGCTTTCTTT	CASSIGGGRLLDTEAFF
TRBV19	.	TRBJ2-1	.	TGTGCCAGTACCCCGAATGGGGGCAATGAGCAGTTCTTC	CASTPNGGNEQFF
TRBV19	once	TRBJ2-7	TRBD2	TGTGCCAGTAGTATACCGGGACTAGCGATCCACGAGCAGTACTTC	CASSIPGLAIHEQYF
TRBV7-2	.	TRBJ1-1	.	TGTGCCAGCAGCGGCAGATTTCTGAACACTGAAGCTTTCTTT	CASSGRFLNTEAFF
TRBV24-1	.	TRBJ2-5	.	TGTGCCACCAGTGATGGAGCTAGCGCTCAAGAGACCCAGTACTTC	CATSDGASAQETQYF
TRBV20-1	.	TRBJ2-3	.	TGCAGTGCTAGTCACAGCCAACCCACAGATACGCAGTATTTT	CSASHSQPTDTQYF
TRBV18	once	TRBJ1-1	.	TGTGCCAGCTCACCAGGGTTGGGACGGGCTGAAGCTTTCTTT	CASSPGLGRAEAFF
TRBV27	.	TRBJ2-1	TRBD2	TGTGCCAGCAGTTTATCCGGGACTAGCGTCTACAATGAGCAGTTCTTC	CASSLSGTSVYNEQFF
TRBV27	.	TRBJ1-2	.	TGTGCCAGCAGTTTCTGGCCGAACTATGGCTACACCTTC	CASSFWPNYGYTF
TRBV19	.	TRBJ1-2	TRBD1	TGTGCCAGCAGGGTCGACAGGGATTATGGCTACACCTTC	CASRVDRDYGYTF
TRBV18	.	TRBJ1-1	TRBD1	TGTGCCAGCTCACCAGACAGGGAAGGTGAAGCTTTCTTT	CASSPDREGEAFF
TRBV6-6	.	TRBJ2-3	.	TGTGCCAGCAGTAGATCGATGGGAAGCGGGCCTACAGATACGCAGTATTTT	CASSRSMGSGPTDTQYF
TRBV18	.	TRBJ2-3	TRBD2	TGTGCCAGCTCACCTGCCTCAGTAGCGGGAGGGACGCAGTATTTT	CASSPASVAGGTQYF
TRBV4-2	.	TRBJ2-2	.	TGTGCCAGCAGCCAAGATGGAGGGGGACGTGCCGGGGAGCTGTTTTTT	CASSQDGGGRAGELFF
TRBV7-9	once	TRBJ1-1	.	TGTGCCAGCAGCCCAACCAGAAAAGCTTTCTTT	CASSPTRKAFF
TRBV3-1/TRBV3-2	.	TRBJ2-7	.	TGTGCCAGCAGCCAAGGTAGTAGCAGTCTCGAGCAGTACTTC	CASSQGSSSLEQYF
TRBV28	.	TRBJ2-3	.	TGTGCCAGCAGTTTATCTTCTTGGGAACAAAGTACGCAGTATTTT	CASSLSSWEQSTQYF
TRBV5-1	.	TRBJ2-3	.	TGCGCCAGCAGCCTGGGGCCTGACGATACGCAGTATTTT	CASSLGPDDTQYF
TRBV11-3	.	TRBJ2-1	.	TGTGCCAGCAGCTTAACAACTAGCACGGTCGAGCAGTTCTTC	CASSLTTSTVEQFF
TRBV27	once	TRBJ1-1	TRBD1	TGTGCCAGCAGTCTTCGACAGGGGTTGGGCACTGAAGCTTTCTTT	CASSLRQGLGTEAFF
TRBV18	few	TRBJ2-5	.	TGTGCCAGCTCACCCCAGGGGGGAAATCAAGAGACCCAGTACTTC	CASSPQGGNQETQYF
TRBV18	.	TRBJ2-1	.	TGTGCCAGCTCACCACCCGAGAAGGACCTTGAGCAGTTCTTC	CASSPPEKDLEQFF
TRBV3-1/TRBV3-2	.	TRBJ2-1	.	TGTGCCAGCAGCCAAGAGGGCAGAAACAATGAGCAGTTCTTC	CASSQEGRNNEQFF
TRBV18	.	TRBJ2-5	.	TGTGCCAGCTCACGGTCCGGGTACGAGACCCAGTACTTC	CASSRSGYETQYF
TRBV5-5	once	TRBJ2-7	.	TGTGCCAGCAGCCTGACAGACGAGCAGTACTTC	CASSLTDEQYF